The sequence of this TCR beta chain was determined in a study of T-cell memory formation after mild COVID-19. Study details: In these data, TCR clusters were largely donor specific.

Amplification by 5'RACE using constant-segment primers produced TCR alpha and TCR beta cDNA libraries that carried sample barcodes and UMIs. One entry per CDR3 protein results from TCRdb running MiXCR on the 5' RACE reads. Counted here are approximately 350,000 distinct CDR3 sequences, 13% to 15% occurring once; the ten biggest clones make up 22%. Findings and caveats of the study: Whether second-wave clones peaking at day 37 were SARS-CoV-2 specific went unconfirmed.

This clonotype was seen a few times. Antigen unknown. Trimming cost V 0 bases and J 6 bases; bases outside gene matches: 6. The germline V gene has CDR1 SQVTM and CDR2 ANQGSEA. The CDR3 is made up of 15 amino acids. The receptor's source is a man aged 18 to 35 who had mild COVID-19 (a few samples of this study predate the infection). Cell type and time point are not known. The chain links TRBV29-1 to TRBJ2-2, with 8 bases identical to TRBD2. The sequencing input was PBMCs or a T cell subset sorted from them (not recorded which). CDR3 region: CSVEDERGLAGELFF. The DNA of the CDR3 is TGCAGCGTTGAAGATGAGCGGGGGCTGGCCGGGGAGCTGTTTTTT.